This T cell receptor (beta chain) was profiled in a study of T cells in Graves' hyperthyroidism and ophthalmopathy. Notes on the study in general: The model forecast ophthalmopathy, anticipating it by a median about 7 months before onset.

This clonotype was found many times. The antigen is undetermined. Amplified TCR beta CDR3 regions came from RNA transcripts. The TCR CDR3 was amplified in a first-round RT-PCR using the HTBI primer set. TCRdb independently ran MiXCR on the multiplex PCR reads; one entry per CDR3 protein. The top ten clones hold about 3.8% of a sample with some 620,000 distinct CDR3 sequences, around 15% of them seen once. Researchers defined stable Graves' hyperthyroidism as no ophthalmopathy progression within 18 months. The receptor was isolated from a woman in her 30s with Graves' hyperthyroidism. Sequencing was carried out using blood.

CDR3 amino acids: CASGLDPGLAGSTDTQYF. The CDR3 nucleotides are TGTGCTAGTGGTTTGGACCCCGGACTAGCGGGTAGCACAGATACGCAGTATTTT. This chain links TRBV12-5 with TRBJ2-3, with 11 bases that match TRBD2. Germline CDR1 is LGHNT and CDR2 is FRNRAP. This CDR3 comprises 18 residues. The J segment lost 0 bases and the V segment lost 1 base, leaving 6 bases of the junction unmatched.